The next 9 T cell receptor beta chains were all read from a single sample in a study of blood T cell repertoires in COVID-19. Data came from immunoSEQ multiplex PCR; TCRdb stores just in-frame clones and leaves some out. The repertoire consists of about 190,000 clones, with around 80% occurring once and the leading ten covering approximately 2.9%. The material sequenced was peripheral blood. The receptors shown here come from a woman aged 80 or over with active or convalescent COVID-19.

CDR3 sequence: CASSLHDRGGAAFF. The CDR3, as DNA: TGTGCCAGCAGTCTACACGACAGGGGTGGTGCGGCTTTCTTT. This chain uses TRBV28 with TRBJ1-1; TRBD1 matches 8 bases. V was clipped by 5 bases and J by 11 bases; unmatched bases: 13. CDR1 is MDHEN and CDR2 is SYDVKM in the germline V gene. The CDR3 contains 14 residues.

The V gene is TRBV15, the J gene TRBJ2-7; TRBD2 matches at 10 bases. The V and J ends lost 3 bases and 0 bases, in that order; junction bases with no gene match: 8. Germline V gene sequence: CDR1 LNHNV, CDR2 YYDKDF (reference sequence). This CDR3 is built from 17 residues. The CDR3 here is CATSSGLTSGDSYEQYF. The CDR3 DNA follows: TGTGCCACCAGCAGTGGACTAACTAGCGGGGACTCCTACGAGCAGTACTTC.

V is TRBV18 and J is TRBJ2-7, with 12 bases that match TRBD2. The CDR3 sequence is 16 residues long. V dropped 3 bases and J dropped 2; count of bases not matched to a gene: 5. Germline loops: CDR1 KGHSH, CDR2 LQKENI. The CDR3 protein is CASSPSGLAGTYEQYF. The DNA of the CDR3 is TGTGCCAGCTCACCGTCTGGACTAGCGGGGACCTACGAGCAGTACTTC.

This clone was observed a single time. The genes are TRBV9 and TRBJ1-1; no clear D. The CDR3 contains 14 residues. Germline-derived CDR1 and CDR2 are SGDLS and YYNGEE. V lost 1 base to trimming and J lost 5 bases, with 12 bases between them. Written as DNA, the CDR3 is TGTGCCAGCAGCGTAATCGGGAGTATGACTGAAGCTTTCTTT. Translation: CASSVIGSMTEAFF.

This clone was seen a few times. The V gene is TRBV11-2, the J gene TRBJ1-2, with a weak D call TRBD1 (5 bases). In germline, CDR1 is SGHAT, CDR2 FQNNGV. This CDR3 contains 13 residues. V was shortened by 5 bases and J by 6 bases, with 13 bases between the two germline ends. The CDR3 region is CASSPIDRHGYTF. The CDR3, as DNA: TGTGCCAGCAGCCCAATCGACAGACATGGCTACACCTTC.

The rearrangement links TRBV6-6 to TRBJ2-2; 7 bases are a match to TRBD1. The CDR3 covers 12 residues. Germline CDR1 reads MNHNY; CDR2 reads SVGAGI (reference sequence). The DNA for the CDR3 is TGTGTGGGACAGAGGAACACCGGGGAGCTGTTTTTT. It is translated as CVGQRNTGELFF.

This rearrangement joins TRBV19 to TRBJ1-1; 7 bases align to TRBD1. Trimming removed 6 bases from V and 4 bases from J; junction bases left unmatched: 8. The CDR3 runs 14 residues. Germline V lookup: CDR1 LNHDA, CDR2 SQIVND (reference sequence). DNA of the CDR3: TGTGCCAGTAGCCGGACAGGAGACTTCACTGAAGCTTTCTTT. This encodes CASSRTGDFTEAFF.

The gene calls are TRBV9 and TRBJ1-4; D might be TRBD1 (5 bases). The germline gives CDR1 SGDLS, CDR2 YYNGEE. Trimming took off 0 bases at V and 6 bases at J, with 15 bases between the two ends. This CDR3 is 16 amino acids long. CDR3 coding DNA: TGTGCCAGCAGCGTAGGGGAAGGGGATTATCATGAAAAACTGTTTTTT. It is translated as CASSVGEGDYHEKLFF.

The gene calls are TRBV5-4 and TRBJ2-3, with 15 nucleotides matching TRBD2. Per germline, CDR1 SGHNT and CDR2 YYREEE (reference sequence). J gave up 0 bases and V 3 bases, and 5 bases lay outside the gene matches. The length of the CDR3 is 18 residues. The CDR3 nucleotides read TGTGCCAGCAGCTGGACTAGCGGGGGGGGCACTAGCACAGATACGCAGTATTTT. The encoded protein is CASSWTSGGGTSTDTQYF. Combining the CDR3 with reference TRBV5-4 and TRBJ2-3 gives the whole variable domain ETGVTQSPTHLIKTRGQQVTLRCSSQSGHNTVSWYQQALGQGPQFIFQYYREEENGRGNFPPRFSGLQFPNYSSELNVNALELDDSALYLCASSWTSGGGTSTDTQYFGPGTRLTVL.